The 31 T cell receptor beta chains reported below all come from one sample, sequenced in a study of T cells in Graves' hyperthyroidism and ophthalmopathy. Researchers took RNA transcripts and amplified the TCR beta CDR3 regions from them. The primer set for the first-round RT-PCR of the TCR CDR3 was HTBI. TCRdb passed the multiplex PCR reads through MiXCR, listing each CDR3 protein once. The sample consists of some 580,000 distinct CDR3 sequences, 15% to 20% of them appearing once. Specimen: blood. These receptors came from a woman aged 40 to 55 with Graves' ophthalmopathy.

This clonotype was observed a few times. J is TRBJ2-5 and V is TRBV29-1; TRBD1 matches at 7 bases. The trim removed 5 bases at V and 2 bases at J, leaving 14 bases unmatched. Germline V CDR1 and CDR2: SQVTM, ANQGSEA. The CDR3 loop spans 16 amino acids. This chain's CDR3 is CSVYVFGTVFQETQYF. The CDR3 DNA sequence: TGCAGCGTTTACGTCTTCGGGACAGTCTTTCAAGAGACCCAGTACTTC.

With regard to this clonotype: Just one base apart from a much larger clone, this may be a read error. This chain uses TRBV2 with TRBJ2-7; no clear D gene. Trimming pared 0 bases from V and 7 bases from J, leaving 7 bases between. This CDR3 contains 12 residues. In germline, CDR1 is SNHLY, CDR2 FYNNEI. The CDR3 loop reads CASSEASQEQYF. CDR3 bases: TGTGCCAGCAGTGAAGCCTCCCAGGAGCAGTACTTC.

This clonotype was recorded a few times. One junction end disagrees with the germline gene, perhaps due to a read error. J is TRBJ1-4 and V is TRBV5-1; 9 bases fit TRBD1. This CDR3 is 14 amino acids long. Germline V gene data show CDR1 as SGHRS and CDR2 as YFSETQ. The CDR3 nucleotides read TGCGCCAGCAGCCACAGGGGGCTTGATGAAAAACTGGTTTTT. Translated, it gives CASSHRGLDEKLVF. Based on the CDR3 plus reference TRBV5-1 and TRBJ1-4, the full variable domain is KAGVTQTPRYLIKTRGQQVTLSCSPISGHRSVSWYQQTPGQGLQFLFEYFSETQRNKGNFPGRFSGRQFSNSRSEMNVSTLELGDSALYLCASSHRGLDEKLVFGSGTQLSVL.

This clonotype occurred many times. This chain connects TRBV27 to TRBJ1-1; maybe TRBD1 (5 bases). The V end was cut by 0 bases, the J end by 3 bases, with 8 bases between. CDR3 length: 14 amino acids. Germline V gene data show CDR1 as MNHEY and CDR2 as SMNVEV (reference sequence). The CDR3 DNA follows: TGTGCCAGCAGTTTATCAGGGGTTCACACTGAAGCTTTCTTT. Encoded protein: CASSLSGVHTEAFF.

At least ten counts were recorded for this clonotype. The J gene is TRBJ2-3, the V gene TRBV28; D is possibly TRBD2 (5 bases). Trimming pared 7 bases from V and 6 bases from J, leaving 8 bases between. This CDR3 spans 11 amino acids. Germline loops: CDR1 MDHEN, CDR2 SYDVKM. CDR3 residues: CASNSGDTQYF. CDR3 DNA sequence: TGTGCCAGCAACTCGGGGGATACGCAGTATTTT. The full variable domain, in which reference TRBV28 and TRBJ2-3 provide the parts outside the CDR3, is DVKVTQSSRYLVKRTGEKVFLECVQDMDHENMFWYRQDPGLGLRLIYFSYDVKMKEKGDIPEGYSVSREKKERFSLILESASTNQTSMYLCASNSGDTQYFGPGTRLTVL.

This clonotype was counted only a few times. One base away lies a much larger clone, so this may be a sequencing read error. The chain has TRBV28 and TRBJ1-1; perhaps TRBD1 as D (6 bases). The CDR3 is made up of 13 amino acids. Germline V gene sequence: CDR1 MDHEN, CDR2 SYDVKM. CDR3: CASRPGASTGAFF. The CDR3 nucleotides are TGTGCCAGCAGGCCGGGGGCTTCTACTGGAGCTTTCTTT.

This clonotype was found many times. The rearrangement links TRBV6-1 to TRBJ2-7; TRBD2 matches at 9 bases. V was pared by 4 bases and J by 2 bases, with 6 bases of the junction left unmatched. This CDR3 contains 15 residues. CDR1 is MNHNS and CDR2 is SASEGT in the germline V gene. In DNA, the CDR3 is TGTGCCAGCAGTGCTCCGCGGGGGGGTGCCTACGAGCAGTACTTC. Protein product: CASSAPRGGAYEQYF.

This clonotype was recorded many times. CDR3 DNA sequence: TGTGCCAGCAGCCAAGAAGAGCGGGGGCCCAAGCAGTTCTTC. It translates to CASSQEERGPKQFF. This rearrangement joins TRBV3-1 to TRBJ2-1; TRBD2 aligns across 8 bases. Trimming cost V 0 bases and J 11 bases; bases outside gene matches: 6. The germline V gene encodes CDR1 LGHDT and CDR2 YNNKEL (reference sequence). The CDR3 has 14 amino acids.

Only a few counts were recorded for this clonotype. This sequence joins TRBV19 and TRBJ2-3; 7 bases map to TRBD2. Germline trimming cut 4 bases from V and 2 bases from J; bases unmatched to any gene: 9. This CDR3 region has 16 residues. In germline, CDR1 is LNHDA, CDR2 SQIVND (reference sequence). This CDR3 is CASSTPTSSSTDTQYF. As DNA, the CDR3 is TGTGCCAGTAGTACCCCGACTAGCAGCTCCACAGATACGCAGTATTTT. Full variable domain (outside the CDR3, taken from reference TRBV19 and TRBJ2-3): DGGITQSPKYLFRKEGQNVTLSCEQNLNHDAMYWYRQDPGQGLRLIYYSQIVNDFQKGDIAEGYSVSREKKESFPLTVTSAQKNPTAFYLCASSTPTSSSTDTQYFGPGTRLTVL.

Notes on this clonotype: A much larger clone differs by one base, so this may be a read error. The chain uses TRBV20-1 and TRBJ2-7; D unclear. CDR1 is DFQATT, CDR2 SNEGSKA, per germline (reference sequence). The CDR3 has 13 amino acids. Trimming left V 0 bases short and J 7 bases short, with 13 bases between. CDR3 residues: CSARDPVGYEQYF. The CDR3, as DNA: TGCAGTGCTAGAGACCCGGTAGGCTATGAGCAGTACTTC.

This clonotype has ten or more counts. The V call is TRBV6-5, the J call TRBJ2-7, with D uncertain. Germline values: CDR1 MNHEY, CDR2 SVGAGI. This CDR3 is built from 13 residues. V lost 2 bases to trimming and J lost 3 bases, with 8 bases between them. The CDR3 protein is CASSYVHRYEQYF. The CDR3 coding sequence is TGTGCCAGCAGTTACGTACACCGCTACGAGCAGTACTTC.

The table lists this clonotype with many counts. The chain recombines TRBV6-5 with TRBJ1-6, with 11 bases aligning to TRBD1. Germline CDR1 and CDR2: MNHEY and SVGAGI. This CDR3 has 15 residues. V shed 2 bases, J shed 7 bases, and the junction held 1 base outside the gene matches. CDR3: CASSYGQGANSPLHF. The CDR3 DNA reads TGTGCCAGCAGTTACGGACAGGGGGCAAATTCACCCCTCCACTTT.

The rearrangement joins TRBV7-2 to TRBJ1-1; possible D gene TRBD1, 6 bases. Trimming removed 11 bases at V and 4 bases at J, with 17 bases between. The length of the CDR3 is 13 residues. Germline CDR1 and CDR2: SGHTA and FQGNSA. The CDR3 here is CACHGGGGTEAFF. DNA for the CDR3: TGTGCCTGCCACGGTGGGGGCGGCACTGAAGCTTTCTTT.

This sequence joins TRBV3-1 and TRBJ2-2; 7 nucleotides agree with TRBD2. The length of the CDR3 is 15 residues. Germline V gene data show CDR1 as LGHDT and CDR2 as YNNKEL (reference sequence). Unmatched junction bases numbered 8, after V lost 8 bases and J lost 2 bases. The DNA of the CDR3 is TGTGCCAGCTCTTTACTAGCGACTAACACCGGGGAGCTGTTTTTT. Translation gives CASSLLATNTGELFF.

This clonotype was recorded many times. The chain recombines TRBV5-1 with TRBJ1-2; 8 bases agree with TRBD1. This CDR3 region has 14 residues. Germline loops: CDR1 SGHRS, CDR2 YFSETQ. The trim removed 0 bases at V and 6 bases at J, leaving 4 bases unmatched. CDR3 coding DNA: TGCGCCAGCAGCTTGGTTGGACAGGGCCATGGCTACACCTTC. Amino acids: CASSLVGQGHGYTF.

This clonotype was observed at least ten times. This chain uses TRBV20-1 with TRBJ2-7; D may be TRBD1 (6 bases). The V gene lost 6 bases and the J gene lost 1 base, with 16 bases spanning the gap. The CDR3 has 14 residues. Germline values: CDR1 DFQATT, CDR2 SNEGSKA (reference sequence). Here the CDR3 reads CSAPIPQGSYEQYF. CDR3 nucleotides: TGCAGTGCCCCAATCCCGCAGGGGTCCTACGAGCAGTACTTC.

The chain has TRBV30 and TRBJ2-1; D might be TRBD2 (7 bases). This CDR3 is 14 amino acids long. Germline V CDR1 and CDR2: GTSNPN, SVGIG (reference sequence). Trimming took 4 bases from V and 4 from J, leaving 14 bases between them. The CDR3 is CAWNTRGGYNEQFF. CDR3 sequence (DNA): TGTGCCTGGAATACGAGGGGGGGGTACAATGAGCAGTTCTTC.

The chain has TRBV7-9 and TRBJ2-3; 11 bases align to TRBD2. Germline V gene data show CDR1 as SEHNR and CDR2 as FQNEAQ (reference sequence). There are 16 residues in the CDR3. Germline trimming cut 0 bases from V and 6 bases from J; bases unmatched to any gene: 5. The DNA for the CDR3 is TGTGCCAGCAGCTTAGCACTAGCGGGAGTGGCGGATACGCAGTATTTT. Translation: CASSLALAGVADTQYF.

J is TRBJ1-5 and V is TRBV2; a weak D match, TRBD1 (5 bases). This CDR3 has 18 residues. Trimming removed 1 base at V and 4 bases at J, with 20 bases between. Germline loops: CDR1 SNHLY, CDR2 FYNNEI. CDR3 nucleotides: TGTGCCAGCAGTGAAGAGTTTGGGACCCCCCGGGGAAATCAGCCCCAGCATTTT. It is translated as CASSEEFGTPRGNQPQHF.

This clonotype was detected many times. The chain employs TRBV9 and TRBJ1-2; D possibly corresponds to TRBD1 (5 bases). The CDR3 consists of 16 residues. V was cut by 0 bases and J by 0 bases, with 12 bases left in between. CDR1 and CDR2 (germline): SGDLS, YYNGEE. CDR3 in amino acids: CASSVGSAGSNYGYTF. The CDR3 DNA follows: TGTGCCAGCAGCGTAGGGTCAGCAGGGTCTAACTATGGCTACACCTTC.

The chain combines TRBV6-5 with TRBJ1-1; possibly TRBD1 for D (6 bases). The CDR3 extends over 15 amino acids. The germline CDR1 and CDR2 sequences are MNHEY and SVGAGI. V was pared by 2 bases and J by 4 bases, with 14 bases between. Here the CDR3 reads CASSYMGARGTEAFF. The CDR3, as DNA: TGTGCCAGCAGTTACATGGGGGCCCGGGGCACTGAAGCTTTCTTT.

This sequence joins TRBV6-1 and TRBJ2-4; D is undetermined. This CDR3 spans 15 amino acids. The V gene lost 2 bases and the J gene lost 0 bases, with 8 bases spanning the gap. Germline V gives CDR1 MNHNS, CDR2 SASEGT. CDR3: CASSEISTAKNIQYF. The CDR3 DNA is TGTGCCAGCAGTGAAATCAGCACAGCCAAAAACATTCAGTACTTC.

J is TRBJ2-1 and V is TRBV25-1; 8 bases align to TRBD2. Germline CDR1 reads MGHDK; CDR2 reads SYGVNS. V was pared by 5 bases and J by 6 bases, with 15 bases of the junction left unmatched. CDR3 length: 17 amino acids. CDR3 DNA sequence: TGTGCCAGCAGTCTGGATCCCGGGACTAGGGGCCTCAATGAGCAGTTCTTC. This sequence encodes CASSLDPGTRGLNEQFF.

The table lists this clonotype with a few counts. The chain's CDR3 is CSAYGRSSTDTQYF. The CDR3 coding sequence is TGCAGTGCTTATGGACGGTCTAGCACAGATACGCAGTATTTT. This chain links TRBV20-1 with TRBJ2-3, with unresolved D. The ends were cut back, 5 bases at V and 0 bases at J, with 12 bases in the middle. Germline V CDR1 and CDR2: DFQATT, SNEGSKA (reference sequence). The CDR3 length is 14 residues.

This clonotype was recorded at least ten times. The gene calls are TRBV6-2 or TRBV6-3 and TRBJ1-2; D is perhaps TRBD1 (5 bases). Germline assignment: CDR1 MNHEY and CDR2 SVGEGT. Trimming took off 6 bases at V and 4 bases at J, with 18 bases between the two ends. The CDR3 covers 15 residues. This chain's CDR3 is CASRSTGTAIYGYTF. The CDR3 bases are TGTGCCAGCAGGTCAACCGGGACCGCAATCTATGGCTACACCTTC.

The table lists this clonotype with many counts. J is TRBJ1-5 and V is TRBV27; no reliable D call. This CDR3 contains 13 residues. V was cut by 2 bases and J by 7 bases, with 9 bases left in between. Per germline, CDR1 MNHEY and CDR2 SMNVEV (reference sequence). CDR3 sequence: CASSLAISQPQHF. The CDR3 bases are TGTGCCAGCAGTTTAGCGATTTCCCAGCCCCAGCATTTT.

The gene calls are TRBV20-1 and TRBJ2-4, with a tentative D call TRBD2 (7 bases). V shed 3 bases and J shed 1 base, with 13 bases lying between them. CDR1 and CDR2 from the germline V gene are DFQATT and SNEGSKA (reference sequence). The CDR3 runs to 15 residues. The CDR3 here is CSARRGPGAKNIQYF. DNA of the CDR3: TGCAGTGCTAGGCGGGGGCCTGGGGCCAAAAACATTCAGTACTTC.

This clonotype was counted many times. This sequence joins TRBV2 and TRBJ2-1; D call uncertain. CDR1 and CDR2 from the germline V gene are SNHLY and FYNNEI. V gave up 5 bases and J gave up 7 bases, with 9 bases separating them. CDR3 length: 12 residues. As DNA, the CDR3 is TGTGCCAGCAGTCCTCGTTGGAATGAGCAGTTCTTC. Amino acids: CASSPRWNEQFF.

V is TRBV3-1 and J is TRBJ1-5; the D is unclear. Trimming removed 1 base at V and 6 bases at J, with 7 bases between. CDR3 length equals 13 residues. CDR1 is LGHDT and CDR2 is YNNKEL in the germline V gene (reference sequence). Written as DNA, the CDR3 is TGTGCCAGCAGCCAAGTCCCTCGTCAGCCCCAGCATTTT. Its translation is CASSQVPRQPQHF.

The chain combines TRBV18 with TRBJ2-5; D possibly corresponds to TRBD1 (6 bases). Germline V lookup: CDR1 KGHSH, CDR2 LQKENI. The V and J ends lost 3 bases and 2 bases respectively, with 16 bases between them. The CDR3 covers 16 residues. CDR3 bases: TGTGCCAGCTCACCGAGAGACCGTACAGGGCAAGAGACCCAGTACTTC. The encoded protein is CASSPRDRTGQETQYF.

This sequence joins TRBV28 and TRBJ1-5, with D maybe TRBD1 (5 bases). The germline CDR1 and CDR2 sequences are MDHEN and SYDVKM. The CDR3 runs to 13 residues. Trimming cost V 9 bases and J 6 bases, with 15 bases left between them. CDR3 loop: CASHRPGSQPQHF. The CDR3 nucleotides are TGTGCCAGTCACAGGCCAGGGAGTCAGCCCCAGCATTTT.